These 32 T cell receptor beta chains share one sample of origin, sequenced in a study of shared clonotypes between healthy human individuals. Produced via immunoSEQ multiplex PCR; TCRdb's table is partial and in-frame only. The sample contains hundreds of thousands of clones, 95% to 97% of which appear only once. Input material: naive CD4+ T cells sorted from blood. Documented subset: CD45RA+ positively selected. Source of these receptors: a woman aged 25-40 years in good health.

This chain uses TRBV6-1 with TRBJ1-5, with D possibly being TRBD1 (6 bases). Deletions cut 6 bases from V and 11 bases from J, with 11 bases between. This CDR3 has 11 amino acids. From germline, CDR1 is MNHNS and CDR2 SASEGT. The CDR3 DNA sequence: TGTGCCAGCAGACAGGGTTTGGCCCAGCATTTT. Residues: CASRQGLAQHF.

The chain joins TRBV6-5 to TRBJ2-7; TRBD1 agrees at 7 bases. CDR3 length equals 15 residues. CDR1 and CDR2 from the germline V gene are MNHEY and SVGAGI. Trimming at V came to 6 bases and at J to 3 bases, leaving 11 bases not matched to a gene. For the CDR3, the DNA is TGTGCCAGCAGGACCGACAGGGATCTTTTCTACGAGCAGTACTTC. Protein product: CASRTDRDLFYEQYF.

The V call is TRBV2, the J call TRBJ2-3; D gene ambiguous. CDR3 length equals 14 residues. V lost 1 base, J lost 4 bases, and 9 bases lay in between. Germline V gene lookup returns CDR1 SNHLY and CDR2 FYNNEI. CDR3 in DNA: TGTGCCAGCAGTGAAGATAGGAACGCAGATACGCAGTATTTT. Translated, it gives CASSEDRNADTQYF.

J is TRBJ2-1 and V is TRBV5-1; D remains ambiguous. The V gene lost 0 bases and the J gene lost 6 bases, with 13 bases spanning the gap. There are 15 residues in the CDR3. The germline CDR1 and CDR2 sequences are SGHRS and YFSETQ. CDR3 sequence reads: CASSLVGQDRNEQFF. The CDR3 DNA sequence: TGCGCCAGCAGCTTGGTTGGTCAGGACCGCAATGAGCAGTTCTTC.

The rearrangement links TRBV7-9 to TRBJ2-5; either TRBD1 or TRBD2 may fit D (5 bases each). Trimming left V 0 bases short and J 5 bases short, with 16 bases between. The CDR3 contains 16 residues. The germline CDR1 and CDR2 sequences are SEHNR and FQNEAQ (reference sequence). CDR3 nucleotide sequence: TGTGCCAGCAGCTTAGCAGAGGGGACGAGGGTGGAGACCCAGTACTTC. Amino acids: CASSLAEGTRVETQYF.

The chain joins TRBV7-9 to TRBJ2-7; no firm D call. The length of the CDR3 is 14 residues. With 0 bases removed from V and 4 bases from J, the gap between germline ends came to 10 bases. Germline values: CDR1 SEHNR, CDR2 FQNEAQ (reference sequence). In DNA, the CDR3 is TGTGCCAGCAGCTTAGCGAGCCACCTATACGAGCAGTACTTC. This gives the protein CASSLASHLYEQYF.

J is TRBJ1-1 and V is TRBV9; D call uncertain. The CDR3 consists of 14 residues. Trimming left V 3 bases short and J 6 bases short, with 15 bases between. Germline assignment: CDR1 SGDLS and CDR2 YYNGEE. The CDR3 protein is CASSAHALGAEAFF. The CDR3 coding sequence is TGTGCCAGCAGCGCCCACGCCCTTGGCGCTGAAGCTTTCTTT.

The chain links TRBV28 to TRBJ1-4; possibly TRBD1 for D (6 bases). This CDR3 is 14 amino acids long. CDR1 is MDHEN, CDR2 SYDVKM, per germline. V was shortened by 2 bases and J by 13 bases, with 17 bases between the two germline ends. DNA of the CDR3: TGTGCCAGCAGTTTAAGCAGGGGCATAGGAGGACTGTTTTTT. Protein product: CASSLSRGIGGLFF.

The chain employs TRBV5-1 and TRBJ2-3; the match to TRBD2 covers 12 bases. The CDR3 is made up of 16 amino acids. J lost 0 bases, V lost 4 bases, and 3 bases had no gene match. Germline CDR1 and CDR2: SGHRS and YFSETQ. The CDR3, as DNA: TGCGCCAGCAGCCCTGGACTAGCGGGAAGCACAGATACGCAGTATTTT. This translates into CASSPGLAGSTDTQYF.

This clone has only one observation. CDR3 protein: CASSWESGSFEFF. CDR3 in DNA: TGTGCCAGCAGTTGGGAAAGCGGGAGTTTCGAGTTCTTC. V and J are TRBV6-4 and TRBJ2-1, with 8 positions matching TRBD2. Germline CDR1 reads MRHNA; CDR2 reads SNTAGT. J was trimmed by 14 bases and V by 5 bases; bases with no gene match: 11. The CDR3 is made up of 13 amino acids.

This rearrangement joins TRBV28 to TRBJ1-1; possible D gene TRBD1, 5 bases. Germline V CDR1 and CDR2: MDHEN, SYDVKM. This CDR3 spans 11 amino acids. V lost 8 bases and J lost 5, with 9 bases in between. The CDR3 here is CASGRDTEAFF. CDR3 coding DNA: TGTGCCAGCGGCAGGGATACTGAAGCTTTCTTT.

The J gene is TRBJ1-5, the V gene TRBV19, with D tentatively TRBD1 (5 bases). CDR3 length: 15 amino acids. Germline CDR1 reads LNHDA; CDR2 reads SQIVND (reference sequence). Trimming took off 6 bases at V and 4 bases at J, with 16 bases between the two ends. The CDR3 nucleotides read TGTGCCAGTAGCCCGTCAGGGCAGAAAAATCAGCCCCAGCATTTT. It encodes CASSPSGQKNQPQHF.

This chain links TRBV28 with TRBJ1-5; a possible D gene is TRBD1 (5 bases). The CDR3 length is 16 residues. Per germline, CDR1 MDHEN and CDR2 SYDVKM. Between the trimmed V and J ends, which lost 5 bases and 0 bases, there was a span of 14 bases. The DNA of the CDR3 is TGTGCCAGCAGTACAGACAGACCTTATAGCAATCAGCCCCAGCATTTT. It translates to CASSTDRPYSNQPQHF.

This chain uses TRBV11-2 with TRBJ1-1; D perhaps matches TRBD1 (6 bases). V was pared by 4 bases and J by 3 bases, with 15 bases between. Germline CDR1 SGHAT, CDR2 FQNNGV. The CDR3 contains 15 residues. The DNA of the CDR3 is TGTGCCAGCAGCTCGCAGCCAGGGGTAGACACTGAAGCTTTCTTT. It specifies CASSSQPGVDTEAFF.

This chain links TRBV27 with TRBJ2-1; tentatively, D is TRBD1 or TRBD2 (5 bases each). V was pared by 5 bases and J by 9 bases, with 20 bases between. CDR3 length: 15 residues. Germline V gene lookup returns CDR1 MNHEY and CDR2 SMNVEV (reference sequence). The CDR3 region is CASSRNRDAGGEQFF. As DNA, the CDR3 is TGTGCCAGCAGTCGAAACCGGGACGCCGGTGGTGAGCAGTTCTTC.

The V gene is TRBV11-2, the J gene TRBJ1-6; TRBD1 agrees at 10 bases. The CDR3 runs 14 residues. V shed 5 bases and J 9 bases; nucleotides not matched to a gene: 4. Germline loops: CDR1 SGHAT, CDR2 FQNNGV. In DNA, the CDR3 is TGTGCCAGCAGCATCCGGGACAGGGGTTCACCCCTCCACTTT. Translating it yields CASSIRDRGSPLHF.

This chain connects TRBV6-6 to TRBJ1-2; D not resolved. Deletions cut 8 bases from V and 5 bases from J, with 9 bases between. Germline loops: CDR1 MNHNY, CDR2 SVGAGI (reference sequence). This CDR3 region has 11 residues. The CDR3 sequence: CASWAGYGYTF. Here the CDR3 DNA reads TGTGCCAGCTGGGCCGGTTATGGCTACACCTTC.

CDR3 in amino acids: CASSEQGSGEQFF. The DNA for the CDR3 is TGCGCCAGCAGCGAACAGGGCTCTGGTGAGCAGTTCTTC. The rearrangement uses TRBV5-1 and TRBJ2-1; D is possibly TRBD1 (6 bases). The CDR3 runs 13 residues. CDR1 and CDR2 (germline): SGHRS, YFSETQ. With 4 bases removed from V and 9 bases from J, the gap between germline ends came to 14 bases. Filled out from reference TRBV5-1 and TRBJ2-1, the complete variable domain reads KAGVTQTPRYLIKTRGQQVTLSCSPISGHRSVSWYQQTPGQGLQFLFEYFSETQRNKGNFPGRFSGRQFSNSRSEMNVSTLELGDSALYLCASSEQGSGEQFFGPGTRLTVL.

Regarding this clone: Other nucleotide sequences in the sample specify the same CDR3. V is TRBV5-1 and J is TRBJ2-7; D gene uncertain. Between the trimmed V and J ends, which lost 0 bases and 3 bases, there was a span of 4 bases. CDR1 SGHRS and CDR2 YFSETQ come from the germline V gene. The CDR3 is made up of 12 amino acids. The CDR3 nucleotides read TGCGCCAGCAGCTTGGACGGCTACGAGCAGTACTTC. Its translation: CASSLDGYEQYF.

J is TRBJ2-5 and V is TRBV6-5; a weak D match, TRBD1 (5 bases). Deletions cut 5 bases from V and 5 bases from J, with 18 bases between. Germline lookup yields CDR1 MNHEY and CDR2 SVGAGI. The CDR3 loop spans 15 amino acids. The CDR3 region is CASSPFGRGVETQYF. CDR3 DNA: TGTGCCAGCAGTCCATTCGGAAGGGGCGTGGAGACCCAGTACTTC.

A note on this clone: Other DNA variants within this sample encode the same CDR3. V gene TRBV18 combines with J gene TRBJ2-7; 10 nucleotides agree with TRBD1. The J segment lost 4 bases and the V segment lost 4 bases, leaving 1 base of the junction unmatched. The CDR3 runs 13 residues. CDR1 and CDR2 (germline): KGHSH, LQKENI. The CDR3 region is CASSRQGAYEQYF. In DNA form, the CDR3 reads TGTGCCAGCTCACGACAGGGGGCATACGAGCAGTACTTC.

The rearrangement uses TRBV4-2 and TRBJ2-3; D is ambiguous. The CDR3 consists of 17 residues. Trimming removed 1 base from V and 0 bases from J, with 14 bases in between. Germline V gene data show CDR1 as LGHNA and CDR2 as YNFKEQ. The CDR3 loop reads CASSQALRTTSTDTQYF. CDR3 bases: TGTGCCAGCAGCCAAGCCCTCCGGACCACTAGCACAGATACGCAGTATTTT.

V and J are TRBV9 and TRBJ2-1; 9 nucleotides match TRBD2. Germline lookup yields CDR1 SGDLS and CDR2 YYNGEE. CDR3 length equals 14 residues. The trim removed 2 bases at V and 9 bases at J, leaving 6 bases unmatched. The CDR3 DNA reads TGTGCCAGCAGCGTTGGCGGGAGGGCCGGTGAGCAGTTCTTC. This sequence encodes CASSVGGRAGEQFF.

The chain carries TRBV25-1 and TRBJ2-5; D unclear. The V end was cut by 3 bases, the J end by 6 bases, with 17 bases between. Germline CDR1 is MGHDK and CDR2 is SYGVNS. There are 15 residues in the CDR3. The CDR3 is CASSDTAHPRQTQYF. The CDR3 nucleotides are TGTGCCAGCAGTGATACCGCACACCCTCGGCAGACCCAGTACTTC.

In this sample, this clone turned up once. The rearrangement joins TRBV19 to TRBJ1-1; maybe TRBD1 (5 bases). V lost 7 bases and J lost 7, with 22 bases in between. CDR3 length equals 15 residues. Germline CDR1 LNHDA, CDR2 SQIVND (reference sequence). CDR3: CASIKSSGVRVEAFF. CDR3 DNA: TGTGCCAGTATTAAGTCCTCGGGGGTGAGGGTTGAAGCTTTCTTT.

The chain links TRBV10-3 to TRBJ1-1; 7 nucleotides match TRBD1. After removal of 4 bases from V and 0 bases from J, the junction contained 8 bases not matched to a gene. Germline CDR1 is ENHRY and CDR2 is SYGVKD. This CDR3 is built from 16 residues. In DNA form, the CDR3 reads TGTGCCATCAGTGGGAAACAGGGGAACCTGAACACTGAAGCTTTCTTT. Its translation is CAISGKQGNLNTEAFF.

The CDR3 coding sequence is TGCGCCAGCAGCTTGGCCGGCAAGACGCAGTATTTT. It translates to CASSLAGKTQYF. This chain joins TRBV5-1 and TRBJ2-3; D gene unclear. This CDR3 contains 12 residues. The germline V gene has CDR1 SGHRS and CDR2 YFSETQ. V lost 0 bases, J lost 9 bases, and 8 bases lay in between.

The count of this clone is one. The chain has TRBV5-1 and TRBJ2-5; D perhaps matches TRBD2 (6 bases). This CDR3 comprises 17 residues. Per germline, CDR1 SGHRS and CDR2 YFSETQ. The V end was cut by 4 bases, the J end by 3 bases, with 22 bases between. DNA for the CDR3: TGCGCCAGCAGCCGTCTAGCGCTCAATGAGGGTAAAGAGACCCAGTACTTC. Protein sequence: CASSRLALNEGKETQYF. Looking up the rest from reference TRBV5-1 and TRBJ2-5 gives the full variable domain: KAGVTQTPRYLIKTRGQQVTLSCSPISGHRSVSWYQQTPGQGLQFLFEYFSETQRNKGNFPGRFSGRQFSNSRSEMNVSTLELGDSALYLCASSRLALNEGKETQYFGPGTRLLVL.

The rearrangement links TRBV28 to TRBJ1-1, with 8 bases aligning to TRBD1. Germline trimming cut 4 bases from V and 4 bases from J; bases unmatched to any gene: 8. This CDR3 is 15 amino acids long. Germline CDR1 is MDHEN and CDR2 is SYDVKM. CDR3 amino acids: CASSWATGVGTEAFF. The CDR3 DNA reads as TGTGCCAGCAGTTGGGCGACAGGGGTGGGCACTGAAGCTTTCTTT.

The chain couples TRBV7-3 to TRBJ2-2; TRBD2 aligns across 15 bases. Per germline, CDR1 SGHTA and CDR2 FQGTGA. V shed 3 bases and J 3 bases; nucleotides not matched to a gene: 11. The CDR3 spans 20 residues. The CDR3, as DNA: TGTGCCAGCAGCTTCCCTACAGGACTAGCGGGAGGGCATCACACCGGGGAGCTGTTTTTT. As protein: CASSFPTGLAGGHHTGELFF.

This chain uses TRBV7-9 with TRBJ2-5; D is tentatively TRBD1 or TRBD2 (5 bases each). The CDR3 sequence is 12 residues long. Trimming cost V 4 bases and J 5 bases, with 8 bases left between them. In germline, CDR1 is SEHNR, CDR2 FQNEAQ (reference sequence). CDR3 sequence (DNA): TGTGCCAGCAGCTCGGGACGCGAGACCCAGTACTTC. Amino acids: CASSSGRETQYF.

The chain is built from TRBV15 and TRBJ2-5; D possibly corresponds to TRBD2 (6 bases). Looked up from germline, CDR1 is LNHNV and CDR2 is YYDKDF (reference sequence). The V end lost 0 bases, the J end lost 2 bases, and 10 bases lay between the germline ends. The CDR3 loop spans 15 amino acids. The CDR3 coding sequence is TGTGCCACCAGCAGAGATCCTAGCGTTCAAGAGACCCAGTACTTC. Encoded protein: CATSRDPSVQETQYF.